This T cell receptor beta chain was found in a study of cytomegalovirus exposure and HLA in healthy donors. This clone came up a few times. What it binds is unknown. Primers for the PCR totalled 60 Vbeta and 13 Jbeta. Assay used: immunoSEQ multiplex PCR; TCRdb lists only in-frame clones, some missing. The data hold fewer than 140,000 clones, with roughly four fifths observed a single time. Findings of the study overall: A later analysis reportedly identified an Asian-associated ancestry cluster as carrying fewer N-insertions than the 666-donor mean. High specificity and sensitivity for cytomegalovirus status were reported for the classifier. Some public TCRs appeared in many individuals, while most sequences were rare.

V shed 2 bases and J 5 bases; nucleotides not matched to a gene: 9. CDR1 GTSNPN and CDR2 SVGIG come from the germline V gene (reference sequence). This CDR3 has 15 amino acids. The sample taken for sequencing was PBMCs. This sequence was found in a man in his 60s in good health and CMV-seronegative. The chain employs TRBV30 and TRBJ1-5; 7 bases match TRBD1. DNA of the CDR3: TGTGCCTGGAGTTTAGGAGACAGGGTAGATCAGCCCCAGCATTTT. Its protein product is CAWSLGDRVDQPQHF. Variable domain in full (rest from reference TRBV30 and TRBJ1-5): SQTIHQWPATLVQPVGSPLSLECTVEGTSNPNLYWYRQAAGRGLQLLFYSVGIGQISSEVPQNLSASRPQDRQFILSSKKLLLSDSGFYLCAWSLGDRVDQPQHFGDGTRLSIL.